The source of this TCR beta chain is a study of blood T cell repertoires in COVID-19. Turning to the study itself: T cells, B-cell-depleted T cells, or PBMCs supplied cDNA or gDNA.

Original processing methods: The authors estimated nucleated cell counts from reference gene primer amplification. Clones were sequenced by immunoSEQ multiplex PCR, and TCRdb holds only the in-frame ones, with some missing. D and trimming were read from the DNA, whereas the V and J calls and clone size are those reported in that table. The sample records approximately 480,000 clones, around 90% being singletons. Enrolled through a virtual design, the participants were between 18 and 89 years of age and came from about two dozen US areas. Membership in each cohort depended on participant-reported clinical history. Germline assignment: CDR1 GTSNPN and CDR2 SVGIG (reference sequence). The ends lost 1 base at V and 10 bases at J; junction bases unmatched: 8. The length of the CDR3 is 15 residues.

This sequence originates from a woman younger than 35 who had recovered from COVID-19. The chain joins TRBV30 to TRBJ1-6; 9 bases map to TRBD1. Sequencing used PBMCs or T cells enriched from blood (not recorded which). The CDR3 loop reads CAWSAAGTGRSPLHF. The CDR3 coding sequence is TGTGCCTGGAGTGCCGCCGGGACAGGGAGATCACCCCTCCACTTT.